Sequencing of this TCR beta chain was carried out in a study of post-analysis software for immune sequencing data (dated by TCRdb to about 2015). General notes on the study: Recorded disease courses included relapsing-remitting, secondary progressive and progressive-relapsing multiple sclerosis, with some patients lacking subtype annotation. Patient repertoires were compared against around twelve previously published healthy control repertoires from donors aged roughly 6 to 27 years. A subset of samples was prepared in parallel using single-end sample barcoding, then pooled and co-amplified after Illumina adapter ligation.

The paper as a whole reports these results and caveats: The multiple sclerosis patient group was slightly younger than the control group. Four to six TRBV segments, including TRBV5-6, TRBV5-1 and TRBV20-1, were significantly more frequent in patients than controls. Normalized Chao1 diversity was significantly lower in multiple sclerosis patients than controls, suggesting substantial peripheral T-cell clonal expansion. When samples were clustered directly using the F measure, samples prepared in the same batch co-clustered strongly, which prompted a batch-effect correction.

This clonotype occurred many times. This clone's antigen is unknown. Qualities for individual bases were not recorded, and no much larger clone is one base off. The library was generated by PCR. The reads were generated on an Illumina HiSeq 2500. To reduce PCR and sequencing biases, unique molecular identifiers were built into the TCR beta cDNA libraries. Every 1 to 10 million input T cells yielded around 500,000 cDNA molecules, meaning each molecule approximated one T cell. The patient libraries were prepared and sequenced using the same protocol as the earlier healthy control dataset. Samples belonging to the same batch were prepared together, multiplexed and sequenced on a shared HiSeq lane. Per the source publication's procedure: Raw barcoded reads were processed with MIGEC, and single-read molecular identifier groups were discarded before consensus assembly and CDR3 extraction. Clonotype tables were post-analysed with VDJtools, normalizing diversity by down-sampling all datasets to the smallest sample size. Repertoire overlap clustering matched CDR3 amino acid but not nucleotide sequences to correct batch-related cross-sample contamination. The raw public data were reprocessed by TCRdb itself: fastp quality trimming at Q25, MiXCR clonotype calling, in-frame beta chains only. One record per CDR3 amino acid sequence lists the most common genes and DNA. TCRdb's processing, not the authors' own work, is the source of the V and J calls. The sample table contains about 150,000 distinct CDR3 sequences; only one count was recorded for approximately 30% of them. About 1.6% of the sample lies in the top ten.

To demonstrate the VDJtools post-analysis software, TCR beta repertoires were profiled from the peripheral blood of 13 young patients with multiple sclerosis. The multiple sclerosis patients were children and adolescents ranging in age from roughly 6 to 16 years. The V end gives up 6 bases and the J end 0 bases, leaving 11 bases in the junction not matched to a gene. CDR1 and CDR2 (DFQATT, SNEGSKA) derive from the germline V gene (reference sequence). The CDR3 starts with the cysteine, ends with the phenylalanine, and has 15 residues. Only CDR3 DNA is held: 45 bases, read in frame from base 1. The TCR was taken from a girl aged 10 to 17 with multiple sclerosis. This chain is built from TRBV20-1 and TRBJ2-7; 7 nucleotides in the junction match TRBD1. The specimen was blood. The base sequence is TGCAGTGCCCCCCCCCGACAGGGTAGCTCCTACGAGCAGTACTTC. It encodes CSAPPRQGSSYEQYF.